These 12 T cell receptor beta chains came from one sample sequenced in a study of cytomegalovirus exposure and HLA in healthy donors. Method: immunoSEQ multiplex PCR; TCRdb's copy keeps in-frame clones and lacks some. There are more than 110,000 clones in the sample; roughly 86% occur only once, and approximately 1.5% lies in the top ten. Sequencing input: PBMCs. The receptor set was obtained from a woman in her 30s in good health and CMV-seronegative.

The chain uses TRBV7-2 and TRBJ2-2, with TRBD1 matching over 8 bases. The germline gives CDR1 SGHTA, CDR2 FQGNSA. V lost 5 bases to trimming and J lost 6 bases; unmatched junction nucleotides: 8. The CDR3 extends over 15 amino acids. CDR3 region: CASSVRTGTPGELFF. CDR3 in DNA: TGTGCCAGCAGCGTCCGGACAGGGACCCCCGGGGAGCTGTTTTTT.

The chain recombines TRBV2 with TRBJ1-6; D unresolved. Looked up from germline, CDR1 is SNHLY and CDR2 is FYNNEI. The CDR3 sequence is 14 residues long. V lost 7 bases and J lost 9, with 16 bases in between. DNA for the CDR3: TGTGCCAGCACCCCAAACCGCTCGGGTTCACCCCTCCACTTT. Its translation: CASTPNRSGSPLHF.

The chain employs TRBV7-8 and TRBJ2-2, with D maybe TRBD1 (5 bases). This CDR3 is built from 16 residues. CDR1 SGHVS and CDR2 FQNEAQ come from the germline V gene. The V end was cut by 1 base, the J end by 0 bases, with 9 bases between. This CDR3 reads CASSLVETANTGELFF. As DNA, the CDR3 is TGTGCCAGCAGCTTAGTTGAGACAGCGAACACCGGGGAGCTGTTTTTT.

The chain combines TRBV19 with TRBJ1-3; 11 nucleotides agree with TRBD1. The CDR3 covers 15 residues. Germline-derived CDR1 and CDR2 are LNHDA and SQIVND (reference sequence). Trimming took 5 bases from V and 2 from J; bases not matched to a gene: 2. The CDR3 nucleotides read TGTGCCAGTAGTTTGGGACAGGGGGCTGGAAACACCATATATTTT. Translated: CASSLGQGAGNTIYF.

This chain joins TRBV2 and TRBJ2-2; no clear D gene. The V and J ends lost 3 bases and 2 bases respectively, with 10 bases between them. The length of the CDR3 is 15 residues. The germline V gene encodes CDR1 SNHLY and CDR2 FYNNEI. The CDR3, as DNA: TGTGCCAGCAGTGAGCCGGGTGCTAACACCGGGGAGCTGTTTTTT. This sequence encodes CASSEPGANTGELFF. The full variable domain, in which reference TRBV2 and TRBJ2-2 provide the parts outside the CDR3, is EPEVTQTPSHQVTQMGQEVILRCVPISNHLYFYWYRQILGQKVEFLVSFYNNEISEKSEIFDDQFSVERPDGSNFTLKIRSTKLEDSAMYFCASSEPGANTGELFFGEGSRLTVL.

The rearrangement uses TRBV18 and TRBJ2-1; the match to TRBD2 covers 9 bases. Germline trimming cut 2 bases from V and 4 bases from J; bases unmatched to any gene: 6. There are 16 residues in the CDR3. The germline V gene encodes CDR1 KGHSH and CDR2 LQKENI. The DNA of the CDR3 is TGTGCCAGCTCACCAAAGTCTAGCGGGGCATACAATGAGCAGTTCTTC. It is translated as CASSPKSSGAYNEQFF.

The gene calls are TRBV25-1 and TRBJ2-7, with a possible D match to TRBD1 (6 bases). V was clipped by 4 bases and J by 1 base, with 11 bases between them. Germline loops: CDR1 MGHDK, CDR2 SYGVNS. The CDR3 runs 14 residues. DNA for the CDR3: TGTGCCAGCAGTGGTGGGACAAATTCCTACGAGCAGTACTTC. Translating it yields CASSGGTNSYEQYF.

This chain joins TRBV5-1 and TRBJ1-3, with TRBD1 matching over 8 bases. J was trimmed by 0 bases and V by 3 bases; bases with no gene match: 8. From germline, CDR1 is SGHRS and CDR2 YFSETQ. This CDR3 is 17 amino acids long. The CDR3 reads CASSSDSGQASGNTIYF. In nucleotides, the CDR3 is TGCGCCAGCAGCTCGGACTCGGGACAGGCCTCTGGAAACACCATATATTTT.

V usage is TRBV27 and J usage is TRBJ2-7, with 7 bases that match TRBD1. CDR1 is MNHEY and CDR2 is SMNVEV in the germline V gene (reference sequence). The CDR3 is 14 residues long. V lost 3 bases to trimming and J lost 5 bases; unmatched junction nucleotides: 7. CDR3 bases: TGTGCCAGCAGTTTCAACGACAGGGCCCACGAGCAGTACTTC. Its protein is CASSFNDRAHEQYF.

V gene TRBV11-2 combines with J gene TRBJ2-7; 8 positions match TRBD2. V shed 4 bases, J shed 1 base, and the junction held 9 bases outside the gene matches. The CDR3 has 16 residues. From germline, CDR1 is SGHAT and CDR2 FQNNGV. In DNA form, the CDR3 reads TGTGCCAGCAGCTCCTCCCCGGGACTAGTTTCCTACGAGCAGTACTTC. Translating it yields CASSSSPGLVSYEQYF.

The chain couples TRBV6-5 to TRBJ2-1; a weak D match, TRBD2 (7 bases). CDR1 is MNHEY and CDR2 is SVGAGI in the germline V gene. CDR3 size: 16 residues. Between the trimmed V and J ends, which lost 1 base and 3 bases, there was a span of 13 bases. This CDR3 is CASSYFRGGVYNEQFF. The CDR3 DNA reads as TGTGCCAGCAGTTACTTTAGGGGGGGCGTCTACAATGAGCAGTTCTTC.

The rearrangement joins TRBV6-5 to TRBJ2-5, with 13 bases aligning to TRBD2. J was trimmed by 7 bases and V by 5 bases; bases with no gene match: 1. CDR1 and CDR2 (germline): MNHEY, SVGAGI. The CDR3 extends over 13 amino acids. DNA for the CDR3: TGTGCCAGCAGTAGACTAGCGGGGGGGACCCAGTACTTC. This translates into CASSRLAGGTQYF.